This T cell receptor (beta chain) was retrieved from a study of neoadjuvant nivolumab and ipilimumab in lung cancer. Germline lookup yields CDR1 MDHEN and CDR2 SYDVKM. This CDR3 contains 15 residues. Trimming took off 3 bases at V and 7 bases at J, with 18 bases between the two ends. Study observations and caveats: Only two of four nivolumab-treated tumors gained richness and clonality by surgery. Only a small number of samples underwent TCR sequencing. Blood richness before therapy tracked richness in tumors resected after neoadjuvant therapy.

There are a few counts of this clone. The antigen remains unidentified. Libraries were prepared by immunoSEQ multiplex PCR; TCRdb keeps only in-frame clonotypes and omits some of them. The repertoire holds some 30,000 clones, with over 75% as singletons. The chain recombines TRBV28 with TRBJ1-1, with a tentative D call TRBD1 (5 bases). The TCR was taken from an adult with non-small cell lung cancer. The sequenced sample was peripheral blood, obtained after neoadjuvant nivolumab, alone or with ipilimumab, at or shortly before surgery. The CDR3 DNA reads TGTGCCAGCAGTTTTAGGTCGGCGGGGGAGGTTGAAGCTTTCTTT. The encoded protein is CASSFRSAGEVEAFF.